This paragraph reports one TCR beta chain. The sample originates from a study of blood T cell repertoires in COVID-19. Across the study: T cells, B-cell-depleted T cells, or PBMCs supplied cDNA or gDNA.

V lost 5 bases and J lost 4, with 11 bases in between. This CDR3 is built from 13 residues. Germline V lookup: CDR1 SGHTA, CDR2 FQGNSA. Per the original data handling: Researchers report that nucleated cell counts were estimated from reference gene primer amplification. Clones were sequenced by immunoSEQ multiplex PCR, and TCRdb holds only the in-frame ones, with some missing. Clonal size and the V and J genes are those of that table, whereas D and trimming came from the DNA. This sample carries 200,000 to 250,000 clones, around 84% of them seen once, and the ten largest clones take more than 9%. In Seattle, patients joined the study during active infection and were tracked longitudinally.

Source material: peripheral blood. The rearrangement uses TRBV7-2 and TRBJ2-5; possibly TRBD2 for D (6 bases). The clonotype was recovered from a man aged 45-65 years with COVID-19, enrolled during active disease. CDR3 sequence reads: CASSAGTVETQYF. In DNA, the CDR3 is TGTGCCAGCAGCGCGGGGACGGTAGAGACCCAGTACTTC. Drawing the rest from reference TRBV7-2 and TRBJ2-5, the complete variable domain is GAGVSQSPSNKVTEKGKDVELRCDPISGHTALYWYRQSLGQGLEFLIYFQGNSAPDKSGLPSDRFSAERTGGSVSTLTIQRTQQEDSAVYLCASSAGTVETQYFGPGTRLLVL.